The rows below give T cell receptor beta chains drawn from one sample of a study of blood T cell repertoires in COVID-19. Clones were read by immunoSEQ multiplex PCR, and TCRdb kept only the in-frame ones, dropping some. This sample has fewer than 60,000 clones, with roughly four fifths found just once. The sequenced material came from peripheral blood. The receptors were gathered from an elderly woman with COVID-19, enrolled during active disease. Each CDR3 is given with its conserved first and last residue. The D gene is left open where the match is weak. Size values are once, few and many counts, or a class for expanded clones, and some rows have none.

d_gene,abundance,j_gene,v_gene,CDR3nt,CDR3aa
TRBD2,NA,TRBJ2-2,TRBV6-1,TGTGCCAGCAGTGAAGGTTTGGGGACAGGGCTCGGGACTAGCGGGCGGAACACCGGGGAGCTGTTTTTT,CASSEGLGTGLGTSGRNTGELFF
TRBD1,once,TRBJ1-2,TRBV19,TGTGCCAGTAGAAACGCGGGAACAGGGGGCGTCTATGGCTACACCTTC,CASRNAGTGGVYGYTF
TRBD1,NA,TRBJ1-2,TRBV5-6,TGTGCCAGCAGCTTGGATGTAGGGGGCCCTTATGGCTACACCTTC,CASSLDVGGPYGYTF
NA,NA,TRBJ2-7,TRBV5-5,TGTGCCAGCAGCGCTCGGACTGTCCGGGACGAGCAGTACTTC,CASSARTVRDEQYF
TRBD1,few,TRBJ1-2,TRBV29-1,TGCAGCGCCGGGACAGGGTCAAACTATGGCTACACCTTC,CSAGTGSNYGYTF
NA,many,TRBJ1-1,TRBV7-2,TGTGCCAGCAGCTTATCCGACGTCATGGAGGTTTGGGCTGAAGCTTTCTTT,CASSLSDVMEVWAEAFF
NA,few,TRBJ2-3,TRBV19,TGTGCCAGTAGTATACATCAGGGAAGCACAGATACGCAGTATTTT,CASSIHQGSTDTQYF
NA,NA,TRBJ1-1,TRBV9,TGTGCCAGCAGCCCCCGGGAGACTGAAGCTTTCTTT,CASSPRETEAFF
NA,NA,TRBJ2-3,TRBV9,TGTGCCAGCAGCGTAGAAGGCGGGGAGAAGCGTACGCAGTATTTT,CASSVEGGEKRTQYF
TRBD1,NA,TRBJ2-2,TRBV28,TGTGCCAGCAGACTCTCGACAGGGTTCAAGAACACCGGGGAGCTGTTTTTT,CASRLSTGFKNTGELFF
TRBD2,NA,TRBJ2-1,TRBV6-4,TGTGCCAGCAGTCGGACTAGCGGGAAGAGCTCCTACAATGAGCAGTTCTTC,CASSRTSGKSSYNEQFF
NA,NA,TRBJ2-3,TRBV6-5,TGTGCCAGCAGTTACTCTGCCGGGAGTCAAGATACGCAGTATTTT,CASSYSAGSQDTQYF